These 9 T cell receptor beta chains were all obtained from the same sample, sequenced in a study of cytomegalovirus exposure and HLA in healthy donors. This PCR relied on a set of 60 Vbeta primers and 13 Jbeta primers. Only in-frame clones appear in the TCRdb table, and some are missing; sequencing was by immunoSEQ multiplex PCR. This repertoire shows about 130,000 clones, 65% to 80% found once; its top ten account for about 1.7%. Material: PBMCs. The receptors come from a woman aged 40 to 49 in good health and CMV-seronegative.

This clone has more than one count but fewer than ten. The CDR3 coding sequence is TGTGCCAGCAGCTTAGTTTCCGGACAGGGCAATCAGCCCCAGCATTTT. It is translated as CASSLVSGQGNQPQHF. The rearrangement uses TRBV7-9 and TRBJ1-5, with 7 positions matching TRBD1. Germline V CDR1 and CDR2: SEHNR, FQNEAQ (reference sequence). The CDR3 runs to 16 residues. Trimming at V came to 1 base and at J to 2 bases, leaving 5 bases not matched to a gene.

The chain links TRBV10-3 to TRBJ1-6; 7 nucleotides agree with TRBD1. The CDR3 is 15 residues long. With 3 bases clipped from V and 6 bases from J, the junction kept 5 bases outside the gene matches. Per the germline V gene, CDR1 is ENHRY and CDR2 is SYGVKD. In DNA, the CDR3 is TGTGCCATCAGTGATCAGGGGGTGGGTAATTCACCCCTCCACTTT. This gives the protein CAISDQGVGNSPLHF.

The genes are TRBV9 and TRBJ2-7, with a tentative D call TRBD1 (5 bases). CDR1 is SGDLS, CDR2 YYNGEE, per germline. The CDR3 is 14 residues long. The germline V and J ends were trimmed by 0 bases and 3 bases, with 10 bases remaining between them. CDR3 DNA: TGTGCCAGCAGCGTAGGTCAGGGCTTCTACGAGCAGTACTTC. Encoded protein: CASSVGQGFYEQYF.

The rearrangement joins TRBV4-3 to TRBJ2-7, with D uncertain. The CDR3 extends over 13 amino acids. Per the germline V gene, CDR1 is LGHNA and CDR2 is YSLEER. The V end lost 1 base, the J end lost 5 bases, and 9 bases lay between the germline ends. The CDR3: CASSQALPDEQYF. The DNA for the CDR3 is TGCGCCAGCAGCCAAGCTCTTCCGGACGAGCAGTACTTC.

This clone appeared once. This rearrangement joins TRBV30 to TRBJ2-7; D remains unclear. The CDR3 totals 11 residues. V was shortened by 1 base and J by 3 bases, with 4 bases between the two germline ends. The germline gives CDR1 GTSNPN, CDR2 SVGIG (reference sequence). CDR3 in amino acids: CAWSDSYEQYF. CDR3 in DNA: TGTGCCTGGAGTGACAGCTACGAGCAGTACTTC.

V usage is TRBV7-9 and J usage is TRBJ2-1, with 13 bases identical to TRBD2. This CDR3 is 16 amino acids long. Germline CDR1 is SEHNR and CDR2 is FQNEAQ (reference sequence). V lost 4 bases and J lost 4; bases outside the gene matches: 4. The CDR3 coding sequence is TGTGCCAGCAGCTCGGGACTAGCGGGGCGATACAATGAGCAGTTCTTC. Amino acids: CASSSGLAGRYNEQFF.

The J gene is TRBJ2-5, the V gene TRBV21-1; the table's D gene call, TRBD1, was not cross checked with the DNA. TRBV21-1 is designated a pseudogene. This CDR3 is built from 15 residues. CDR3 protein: CASSKARQGEETQYF. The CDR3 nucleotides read TGTGCCAGCAGCAAAGCGCGACAGGGAGAAGAGACCCAGTACTTC.

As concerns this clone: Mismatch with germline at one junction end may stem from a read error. CDR3 DNA: TGTGCCATCAGTGAGTGGGGGACAGCACCCTCTGGAAACACCATATATTTT. It specifies CAISEWGTAPSGNTIYF. This rearrangement joins TRBV6-1 to TRBJ1-3; 7 nucleotides align to TRBD1. The CDR3 is 17 amino acids. Per germline, CDR1 MNHNS and CDR2 SASEGT.

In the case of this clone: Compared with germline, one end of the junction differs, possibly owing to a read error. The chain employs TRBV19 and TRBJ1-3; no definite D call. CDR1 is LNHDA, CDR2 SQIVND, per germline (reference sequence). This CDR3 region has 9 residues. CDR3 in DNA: TGTGCCAGTAGTATCCGCGGCGAGTTT. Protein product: CASSIRGEF.